The TCR beta chain described here comes from a study of cytomegalovirus exposure and HLA in healthy donors. Study-wide findings and caveats: The authors confirmed in vitro that a few CMV-associated chains were specific for CMV antigens. Associated with cytomegalovirus, according to the listing, were about 160 TCR beta chains.

The table came from immunoSEQ multiplex PCR; TCRdb's copy has only in-frame clones and leaves some out. Of tens of thousands of clones listed, approximately 94% are singletons. The donors were part of the validation cohort of 95 to 150 subjects. That cohort was separate from the first cohort, which comprised 666 subjects. The CDR3 is 14 residues long. V shed 0 bases and J shed 5 bases, with 12 bases lying between them. Germline lookup yields CDR1 SGHKS and CDR2 YYEKEE (reference sequence). As to this clone: Antigen: not known.

The origin of this receptor is a man between 18 and 35 years old in good health and CMV-seropositive. This chain joins TRBV5-5 and TRBJ2-7; the D gene is possibly TRBD2 (7 bases). The specimen sequenced was PBMCs. The CDR3 reads CASSLEGEGDEQYF. The CDR3 coding sequence is TGTGCCAGCAGCTTGGAGGGGGAGGGCGACGAGCAGTACTTC.